These 23 T cell receptor beta chains were sequenced from one sample in a study of blood T cell repertoires in COVID-19. This table comes from immunoSEQ multiplex PCR, and its TCRdb copy is limited to in-frame clones, with some not included. This table has a few hundred thousand clones, roughly 80% appearing once. Sequenced: peripheral blood. These receptors came from an elderly woman with acute or convalescent COVID-19.

This chain joins TRBV5-1 and TRBJ2-2; TRBD2 matches 10 bases. V shed 1 base and J 5 bases; nucleotides not matched to a gene: 11. This CDR3 has 18 residues. From germline, CDR1 is SGHRS and CDR2 YFSETQ. CDR3 sequence (DNA): TGCGCCAGCAGCTTGAGGAGGCTAGCGGGAGTAAGGACCGGGGAGCTGTTTTTT. It encodes CASSLRRLAGVRTGELFF.

The chain is built from TRBV6-1 and TRBJ2-7, with D possibly matching TRBD1 (6 bases). The CDR3 is 14 amino acids. V was clipped by 1 base and J by 1 base, with 8 bases between them. In germline, CDR1 is MNHNS, CDR2 SASEGT. CDR3: CASSEVGQSYEQYF. DNA for the CDR3: TGTGCCAGCAGTGAAGTAGGACAGTCCTACGAGCAGTACTTC.

The chain uses TRBV10-3 and TRBJ2-1; 8 positions agree with TRBD2. V dropped 5 bases and J dropped 6; count of bases not matched to a gene: 12. Per germline, CDR1 ENHRY and CDR2 SYGVKD. The CDR3 is 16 residues long. The CDR3: CAISLGREVSPNEQFF. CDR3 coding DNA: TGTGCCATCAGTTTGGGGCGGGAGGTAAGCCCCAATGAGCAGTTCTTC.

The sample holds one count of this clone. The chain employs TRBV13 and TRBJ2-1; possibly TRBD2 for D (7 bases). Germline assignment: CDR1 PRHDT and CDR2 FYEKMQ (reference sequence). The CDR3 is made up of 15 amino acids. V lost 5 bases and J lost 6, with 17 bases in between. The CDR3 nucleotides are TGTGCCAGCAGCGTTGACGGGGGGCTCGGCAATGAGCAGTTCTTC. Its protein product is CASSVDGGLGNEQFF.

The CDR3 protein is CASSLGLGGDEQYF. The DNA of the CDR3 is TGTGCCAGCAGCTTAGGCCTAGGGGGGGACGAGCAGTACTTC. This chain uses TRBV13 with TRBJ2-7; perhaps TRBD2 as D (7 bases). The CDR3 is 14 residues long. Trimming took off 0 bases at V and 5 bases at J, with 11 bases between the two ends. Looked up from germline, CDR1 is PRHDT and CDR2 is FYEKMQ (reference sequence).

V gene TRBV23-1 combines with J gene TRBJ1-5; 9 bases map to TRBD1. TRBV23-1 is reported as an ORF; its role is uncertain. V was pared by 7 bases and J by 2 bases, with 3 bases of the junction left unmatched. The CDR3 runs 14 residues. The CDR3 region has the DNA TGCGCCAGCACAACAGGGGGCGGCAATCAGCCCCAGCATTTT. Translating it yields CASTTGGGNQPQHF.

This sequence joins TRBV30 and TRBJ2-7; 8 bases are a match to TRBD2. This CDR3 has 12 amino acids. Trimming cost V 3 bases and J 7 bases; bases outside gene matches: 5. The germline CDR1 and CDR2 sequences are GTSNPN and SVGIG (reference sequence). The DNA of the CDR3 is TGTGCCTGGAGCGCGGGGGGTATGGAGCAGTACTTC. Its protein product is CAWSAGGMEQYF. Supplemented by reference TRBV30 and TRBJ2-7, the full variable domain reads SQTIHQWPATLVQPVGSPLSLECTVEGTSNPNLYWYRQAAGRGLQLLFYSVGIGQISSEVPQNLSASRPQDRQFILSSKKLLLSDSGFYLCAWSAGGMEQYFGPGTRLTVT.

This clone was picked up a small number of times. The chain combines TRBV18 with TRBJ2-7; 8 bases are shared with TRBD1. CDR3 length: 16 residues. The germline V gene has CDR1 KGHSH and CDR2 LQKENI. Trimming at V came to 4 bases and at J to 3 bases, leaving 11 bases not matched to a gene. CDR3 sequence (DNA): TGTGCCAGCTCACGGCACGGAGGACAGGGAAACTACGAGCAGTACTTC. Protein product: CASSRHGGQGNYEQYF.

This rearrangement joins TRBV10-1 to TRBJ1-1; the D is unclear. Germline CDR1 and CDR2: WNHNN and SYGVQD (reference sequence). Trimming took off 6 bases at V and 4 bases at J, with 21 bases between the two ends. The length of the CDR3 is 16 residues. CDR3 sequence (DNA): TGCGCCAGCAGGCCCCAATTGGGCCGAGGGTGCACTGAAGCTTTCTTT. As protein: CASRPQLGRGCTEAFF.

The chain recombines TRBV30 with TRBJ1-4; D possibly corresponds to TRBD1 (6 bases). The V end was cut by 7 bases, the J end by 6 bases, with 15 bases between. CDR1 GTSNPN and CDR2 SVGIG come from the germline V gene (reference sequence). The CDR3 runs to 13 residues. CDR3: CAFAGRGDEKLFF. Written as DNA, the CDR3 is TGTGCCTTTGCGGGCAGGGGAGATGAAAAACTGTTTTTT.

The chain employs TRBV2 and TRBJ2-7, with 11 bases fitting TRBD1. Unmatched junction bases numbered 1, after V lost 7 bases and J lost 2 bases. Germline V gene sequence: CDR1 SNHLY, CDR2 FYNNEI. The CDR3 is made up of 13 amino acids. The CDR3 DNA reads as TGTGCCAGCAAGGGACAGGGGGCCTACGAGCAGTACTTC. It translates to CASKGQGAYEQYF.

Of note for this clone: Other DNA variants within this sample encode the same CDR3. This chain connects TRBV28 to TRBJ1-1; 10 nucleotides align to TRBD1. The germline V gene encodes CDR1 MDHEN and CDR2 SYDVKM. V shed 6 bases and J 1 base; nucleotides not matched to a gene: 5. This CDR3 has 15 amino acids. CDR3: CASRPGDRGNTEAFF. CDR3 nucleotides: TGTGCCAGCAGGCCGGGGGACAGGGGGAACACTGAAGCTTTCTTT. Full variable domain (outside the CDR3, taken from reference TRBV28 and TRBJ1-1): DVKVTQSSRYLVKRTGEKVFLECVQDMDHENMFWYRQDPGLGLRLIYFSYDVKMKEKGDIPEGYSVSREKKERFSLILESASTNQTSMYLCASRPGDRGNTEAFFGQGTRLTVV.

The chain uses TRBV10-1 and TRBJ2-1; 7 bases line up with TRBD1. Germline V lookup: CDR1 WNHNN, CDR2 SYGVQD (reference sequence). CDR3 size: 15 residues. Unmatched junction bases numbered 5, after V lost 0 bases and J lost 6 bases. The CDR3 DNA follows: TGCGCCAGCAGTGAGTCGACAGGGTTGAGCAATGAGCAGTTCTTC. Protein: CASSESTGLSNEQFF.

The sample holds a few counts of this clone. The rearrangement uses TRBV7-8 and TRBJ2-7, with D perhaps TRBD2 (5 bases). Between the trimmed V and J ends, which lost 3 bases and 5 bases, there was a span of 11 bases. The CDR3 is 13 residues long. From germline, CDR1 is SGHVS and CDR2 FQNEAQ. The CDR3 bases are TGTGCCAGCAGCTTCCTAGCCTTCGACGAGCAGTACTTC. It codes for CASSFLAFDEQYF.

The chain links TRBV28 to TRBJ1-5; 12 bases agree with TRBD1. Germline assignment: CDR1 MDHEN and CDR2 SYDVKM. This CDR3 spans 15 amino acids. After removal of 6 bases from V and 10 bases from J, the junction contained 10 bases not matched to a gene. The CDR3 nucleotides are TGTGCCAGCAGCCAACACGGGACAGGGGGCCCCCCCCAGCATTTT. Translated, it gives CASSQHGTGGPPQHF.

A single count supports this clone. This chain links TRBV20-1 with TRBJ2-5, with 11 bases fitting TRBD2. With V trimmed by 3 bases and J by 4 bases, 13 bases remained unmatched. CDR1 and CDR2 (germline): DFQATT, SNEGSKA (reference sequence). The CDR3 contains 17 residues. In nucleotides, the CDR3 is TGCAGTGCTAGTGATCGAAGTACTAGCGGGGGACGAGAGACCCAGTACTTC. Translated, it gives CSASDRSTSGGRETQYF.

The table lists this clone with a few counts. V and J are TRBV11-2 and TRBJ2-1; 7 bases are shared with TRBD2. Unmatched junction bases numbered 3, after V lost 2 bases and J lost 5 bases. This CDR3 is built from 14 residues. Per the germline V gene, CDR1 is SGHAT and CDR2 is FQNNGV. The CDR3 reads CASSLLGGNNEQFF. The CDR3 DNA follows: TGTGCCAGCAGCTTACTGGGAGGGAACAATGAGCAGTTCTTC.

The chain has TRBV19 and TRBJ2-3, with TRBD2 matching over 12 bases. Germline V gene sequence: CDR1 LNHDA, CDR2 SQIVND (reference sequence). This CDR3 is 17 amino acids long. The V and J ends lost 5 bases and 0 bases, in that order; junction bases with no gene match: 6. CDR3 region: CASSRLAGVSSTDTQYF. The CDR3 DNA sequence: TGTGCCAGTAGTCGACTAGCGGGGGTATCTAGCACAGATACGCAGTATTTT.

The V call is TRBV21-1, the J call TRBJ1-2. TRBV21-1 is assigned pseudogene status. CDR3 size: 15 residues. CDR3: CASSKAIGRGYGYTF. CDR3 bases: TGTGCCAGCAGCAAAGCTATCGGCCGCGGGTATGGCTACACCTTC.

The chain carries TRBV13 and TRBJ2-1; 10 bases fit TRBD1. V lost 1 base and J lost 5; bases outside the gene matches: 8. Germline V gene sequence: CDR1 PRHDT, CDR2 FYEKMQ (reference sequence). This CDR3 contains 17 residues. Here the CDR3 DNA reads TGTGCCAGCAGCTTAGCTTTTGGGACAGGGGTGGACAATGAGCAGTTCTTC. It specifies CASSLAFGTGVDNEQFF. The whole variable domain, remainder taken from reference TRBV13 and TRBJ2-1, is AAGVIQSPRHLIKEKRETATLKCYPIPRHDTVYWYQQGPGQDPQFLISFYEKMQSDKGSIPDRFSAQQFSDYHSELNMSSLELGDSALYFCASSLAFGTGVDNEQFFGPGTRLTVL.

This rearrangement joins TRBV6-2 or TRBV6-3 to TRBJ1-2; D may be TRBD1 (6 bases). Trimming pared 2 bases from V and 10 bases from J, leaving 11 bases between. There are 12 residues in the CDR3. CDR1 is MNHEY and CDR2 is SVGEGT in the germline V gene. Written as DNA, the CDR3 is TGTGCCAGCAGTTACGTGGGGGCCGACTACACCTTC. This gives the protein CASSYVGADYTF.

The table lists this clone with a count of one. The rearrangement uses TRBV19 and TRBJ1-5, with TRBD1 identical over 8 bases. The CDR3 is made up of 14 amino acids. The V segment lost 4 bases and the J segment 5 bases; nucleotides outside the gene matches: 4. Germline V gene lookup returns CDR1 LNHDA and CDR2 SQIVND (reference sequence). The CDR3 DNA reads as TGTGCCAGTAGTACTCAGACAGGGGATCAGCCCCAGCATTTT. Translating gives CASSTQTGDQPQHF. Full variable domain (remainder filled in from reference TRBV19 and TRBJ1-5): DGGITQSPKYLFRKEGQNVTLSCEQNLNHDAMYWYRQDPGQGLRLIYYSQIVNDFQKGDIAEGYSVSREKKESFPLTVTSAQKNPTAFYLCASSTQTGDQPQHFGDGTRLSIL.

This chain's CDR3 is CASSLSLAGYNEQFF. CDR3 sequence (DNA): TGTGCCAGCAGCTTAAGCCTAGCGGGGTACAATGAGCAGTTCTTC. The chain joins TRBV7-3 to TRBJ2-1; 9 bases fit TRBD2. The V segment lost 1 base and the J segment 4 bases; nucleotides outside the gene matches: 2. This CDR3 comprises 15 residues. Germline V gene data show CDR1 as SGHTA and CDR2 as FQGTGA.